These T cell receptor beta chains were read from a single sample in a study of blood T cell repertoires in COVID-19. Assay: immunoSEQ multiplex PCR; the TCRdb copy retains only in-frame clones and omits some. The table records hundreds of thousands of clones, 85% to 90% of them present only once. Sequencing input: peripheral blood. The source is a man in his fifties with COVID-19, enrolled during active disease. Each CDR3 is given with its conserved first and last residue. Each record gives: clone size, V gene, J gene, D gene, CDR3 protein. A D gene is named only where the DNA matches it firmly. Clone size is stated in some rows and not others, as once, few, many or a class when expanded.

size: .
V: TRBV5-1
J: TRBJ2-6
D: TRBD2
CDR3: CASSYPREGNVLTF

size: .
V: TRBV7-8
J: TRBJ2-5
D: .
CDR3: CASSFRETQYF

size: .
V: TRBV19
J: TRBJ2-5
D: .
CDR3: CASRGADQETQYF

size: few
V: TRBV7-9
J: TRBJ1-5
D: .
CDR3: CASSLGHYSGNQPQHF

size: .
V: TRBV9
J: TRBJ2-7
D: TRBD2
CDR3: CASSPRGSGNYEQYF

size: .
V: TRBV14
J: TRBJ2-7
D: TRBD1
CDR3: CASSPILGQGTYEQYF

size: once
V: TRBV3-1/TRBV3-2
J: TRBJ1-2
D: .
CDR3: CASSQPGSYTF

size: .
V: TRBV7-2
J: TRBJ2-7
D: .
CDR3: CASSFGGTISYEQYF

size: .
V: TRBV7-3
J: TRBJ2-5
D: .
CDR3: CASSPSGLSGETQYF

size: .
V: TRBV6-5
J: TRBJ1-2
D: .
CDR3: CASNGQNYGYTF

size: .
V: TRBV7-3
J: TRBJ2-1
D: TRBD2
CDR3: CASRPAGLDGYNEQFF

size: .
V: TRBV6-6
J: TRBJ1-5
D: .
CDR3: CASSDGGTTQPQHF

size: .
V: TRBV2
J: TRBJ1-4
D: TRBD1
CDR3: CATRDRGNDEKLFF

size: few
V: TRBV19
J: TRBJ2-2
D: TRBD1
CDR3: CASRSDRTGGDTGELFF

size: .
V: TRBV12-3/TRBV12-4
J: TRBJ1-1
D: TRBD1
CDR3: CASSSGQGTEAFF

size: .
V: TRBV12-5
J: TRBJ1-4
D: .
CDR3: CASGSGGAATNEKLFF

size: .
V: TRBV7-9
J: TRBJ1-1
D: .
CDR3: CASSLALGGTEAFF

size: once
V: TRBV27
J: TRBJ2-1
D: .
CDR3: CASSLDSYNEQFF

size: .
V: TRBV11-2
J: TRBJ2-7
D: .
CDR3: CASSLTTEAYEQYF

size: .
V: TRBV10-3
J: TRBJ1-5
D: TRBD1
CDR3: CAISETTGDFNQPQHF

size: once
V: TRBV6-5
J: TRBJ1-6
D: .
CDR3: CASSPMDGNNSPLHF

size: .
V: TRBV29-1
J: TRBJ2-7
D: TRBD2
CDR3: CSVELAGAYEQYF

size: once
V: TRBV28
J: TRBJ2-1
D: .
CDR3: CASSTDSRVYNEQFF

size: .
V: TRBV6-5
J: TRBJ2-4
D: TRBD2
CDR3: CASQGLAGGRNIQYF

size: .
V: TRBV19
J: TRBJ2-5
D: .
CDR3: CASSIVFQETQYF

size: .
V: TRBV11-3
J: TRBJ2-3
D: TRBD2
CDR3: CASSWRGGTDTQYF

size: .
V: TRBV24-1
J: TRBJ2-2
D: .
CDR3: CATSDRTGAGELFF

size: .
V: TRBV7-3
J: TRBJ2-1
D: .
CDR3: CASSLGQSNYNEQFF

size: few
V: TRBV2
J: TRBJ2-1
D: TRBD1
CDR3: CASRAHPGQGVNEQFF

size: .
V: TRBV6-6
J: TRBJ2-7
D: TRBD2
CDR3: CASIPRTSGGYEQYF

size: .
V: TRBV6-6
J: TRBJ1-5
D: .
CDR3: CASSYSTANQPQHF

size: few
V: TRBV28
J: TRBJ1-2
D: TRBD1
CDR3: CASGDRLNYGYTF

size: .
V: TRBV16
J: TRBJ1-5
D: .
CDR3: CASSQFSGLGNQPQHF

size: few
V: TRBV7-9
J: TRBJ1-4
D: .
CDR3: CASSLGDSGGEKLFF

size: .
V: TRBV19
J: TRBJ1-2
D: .
CDR3: CASRESIGYGYTF

size: once
V: TRBV12-3/TRBV12-4
J: TRBJ1-3
D: .
CDR3: CASSEYSGNTIYF

size: .
V: TRBV6-5
J: TRBJ1-5
D: .
CDR3: CASRRAGLWDQPQHF

size: .
V: TRBV10-1
J: TRBJ2-1
D: .
CDR3: CASSEFGLAIKDEQFF

size: .
V: TRBV5-4
J: TRBJ2-1
D: TRBD2
CDR3: CASSSPRGLRRGGREQFF

size: .
V: TRBV3-1/TRBV3-2
J: TRBJ1-3
D: .
CDR3: CASTQRGIGNTIYF

size: .
V: TRBV7-6
J: TRBJ2-7
D: .
CDR3: CASSRGGYEQYF

size: few
V: TRBV6-6
J: TRBJ1-5
D: TRBD1
CDR3: CASSYADRTNQPQHF

size: .
V: TRBV19
J: TRBJ1-5
D: .
CDR3: CASSKPGASNQPQHF

size: .
V: TRBV9
J: TRBJ2-7
D: TRBD1
CDR3: CASSSGTGISYEQYF

size: few
V: TRBV29-1
J: TRBJ1-1
D: TRBD1
CDR3: CSTQRTGAEAFF

size: .
V: TRBV9
J: TRBJ2-3
D: TRBD2
CDR3: CASSVVLAGGGTDTQYF

size: .
V: TRBV5-6
J: TRBJ1-1
D: .
CDR3: CASSLDTNTEAFF

size: .
V: TRBV3-1/TRBV3-2
J: TRBJ1-2
D: .
CDR3: CASSQVPGTSNGYTF

size: once
V: TRBV6-1
J: TRBJ2-7
D: .
CDR3: CASSERQGLPYEQYF

size: once
V: TRBV27
J: TRBJ2-2
D: .
CDR3: CASSLFGYDGELFF